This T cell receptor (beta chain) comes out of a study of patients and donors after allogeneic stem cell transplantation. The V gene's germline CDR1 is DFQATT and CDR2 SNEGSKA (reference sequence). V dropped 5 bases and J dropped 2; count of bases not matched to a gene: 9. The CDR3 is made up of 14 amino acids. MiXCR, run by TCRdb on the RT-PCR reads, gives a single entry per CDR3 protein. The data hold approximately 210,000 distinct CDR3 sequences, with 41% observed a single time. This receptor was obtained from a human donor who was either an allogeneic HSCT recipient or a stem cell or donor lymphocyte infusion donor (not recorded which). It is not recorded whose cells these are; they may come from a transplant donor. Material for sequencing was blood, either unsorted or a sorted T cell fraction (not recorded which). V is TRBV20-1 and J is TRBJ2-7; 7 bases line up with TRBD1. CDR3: CSALRQGKAYEQYF. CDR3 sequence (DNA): TGCAGTGCTCTCCGACAGGGAAAGGCCTACGAGCAGTACTTC.